This T cell receptor beta chain appears in the sequencing data of a study of patients and donors after allogeneic stem cell transplantation. This clonotype was seen more than once but under ten times. Using its own MiXCR run on the RT-PCR reads, TCRdb lists one record per CDR3 protein. This repertoire shows around 200,000 distinct CDR3 sequences, around 41% found once; its top ten account for around 10%. J gave up 1 base and V 4 bases, and 2 bases lay outside the gene matches. Looked up from germline, CDR1 is ENHRY and CDR2 is SYGVKD. CDR3 size: 14 residues. The sequence was obtained from a human donor who was either an allogeneic HSCT recipient or a stem cell or donor lymphocyte infusion donor (not recorded which). It is not recorded whose cells these are; they may come from a transplant donor. The chain employs TRBV10-3 and TRBJ2-3, with 7 positions matching TRBD1. Sequencing input: blood, either unsorted or a sorted T cell fraction (not recorded which). The CDR3 DNA sequence: TGTGCCATCAGTGTGGGGACAGGCACAGATACGCAGTATTTT. Translated, it gives CAISVGTGTDTQYF.